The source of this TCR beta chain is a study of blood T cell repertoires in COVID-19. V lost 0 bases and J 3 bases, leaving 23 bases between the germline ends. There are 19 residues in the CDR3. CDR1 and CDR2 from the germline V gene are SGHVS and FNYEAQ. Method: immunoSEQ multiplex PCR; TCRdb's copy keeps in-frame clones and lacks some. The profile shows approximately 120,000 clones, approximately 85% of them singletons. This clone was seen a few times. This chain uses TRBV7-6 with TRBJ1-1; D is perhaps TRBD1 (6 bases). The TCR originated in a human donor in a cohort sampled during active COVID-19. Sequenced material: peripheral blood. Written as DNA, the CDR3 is TGTGCCAGCAGCTTAGCTCCGGGGGGCGCGGCAAGTCCGGACACTGAAGCTTTCTTT. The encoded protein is CASSLAPGGAASPDTEAFF.